This passage covers 20 T cell receptor beta chains from one sample sequenced in a study of cytomegalovirus exposure and HLA in healthy donors. With 60 Vbeta and 13 Jbeta primers, the PCR was carried out. Libraries were prepared by immunoSEQ multiplex PCR; TCRdb keeps only in-frame clonotypes and omits some of them. The repertoire holds about 140,000 clones, with around three quarters as singletons. Source material: PBMCs. These receptors were collected from a man aged 35 to 55 in good health and CMV-seronegative.

This chain connects TRBV7-6 to TRBJ1-1; TRBD1 is a possible D gene (5 bases). This CDR3 is 16 amino acids long. Germline V lookup: CDR1 SGHVS, CDR2 FNYEAQ. Trimming left V 2 bases short and J 3 bases short, with 16 bases between. The CDR3 loop reads CASSLWGRDGDTEAFF. The CDR3 DNA sequence: TGTGCCAGCAGCTTATGGGGGAGGGACGGGGACACTGAAGCTTTCTTT.

This clone was recorded only once. The chain has TRBV6-5 and TRBJ2-1, with 12 bases that match TRBD2. This CDR3 contains 15 residues. Germline V gene lookup returns CDR1 MNHEY and CDR2 SVGAGI. The junction had 5 bases not matched to a gene; V was cut back by 6 bases and J by 5 bases. CDR3 protein: CASSRLAGADNEQFF. The CDR3 DNA reads TGTGCCAGCAGCCGACTAGCGGGGGCCGACAATGAGCAGTTCTTC.

This clone has a handful of counts. The J gene is TRBJ2-1, the V gene TRBV27, with 15 positions matching TRBD2. The CDR3 length is 19 residues. Germline V gives CDR1 MNHEY, CDR2 SMNVEV (reference sequence). The V and J ends lost 2 bases and 9 bases, in that order; junction bases with no gene match: 14. CDR3 sequence reads: CASSLRGLAGGDSFGEQFF. The CDR3 DNA is TGTGCCAGCAGTTTAAGAGGACTAGCGGGGGGGGACTCCTTTGGTGAGCAGTTCTTC.

The chain links TRBV28 to TRBJ2-1; 8 nucleotides align to TRBD2. Trimming removed 3 bases from V and 9 bases from J; junction bases left unmatched: 10. CDR3 length equals 15 residues. Germline V lookup: CDR1 MDHEN, CDR2 SYDVKM. The CDR3 coding sequence is TGTGCCAGCAGTTTTAGTAGCGGGGCCATTAGTGAGCAGTTCTTC. Amino acids: CASSFSSGAISEQFF.

This clone was counted a few times. V and J are TRBV29-1 and TRBJ2-7; perhaps TRBD2 as D (5 bases). The CDR3 consists of 15 residues. Germline-derived CDR1 and CDR2 are SQVTM and ANQGSEA. Between the trimmed V and J ends, which lost 4 bases and 0 bases, there was a span of 16 bases. The CDR3, as DNA: TGCAGCGTTGGGGTTCGGCACCGGGGCTCCTACGAGCAGTACTTC. Translated: CSVGVRHRGSYEQYF.

The chain combines TRBV7-2 with TRBJ2-5; a weak D match, TRBD2 (5 bases). CDR1 is SGHTA and CDR2 is FQGNSA in the germline V gene. V was shortened by 2 bases and J by 5 bases, with 9 bases between the two germline ends. CDR3 length: 13 residues. The CDR3 region is CASSLIEGETQYF. The CDR3 nucleotides are TGTGCCAGCAGCTTAATTGAGGGTGAGACCCAGTACTTC.

V is TRBV19 and J is TRBJ2-7, with 7 bases identical to TRBD2. Germline CDR1 is LNHDA and CDR2 is SQIVND (reference sequence). Trimming removed 3 bases from V and 2 bases from J; junction bases left unmatched: 7. This CDR3 is 15 amino acids long. CDR3 in DNA: TGTGCCAGTAGTATGACGGGGAGGGCCCCCTACGAGCAGTACTTC. Amino acids: CASSMTGRAPYEQYF.

This chain joins TRBV10-3 and TRBJ1-2, with TRBD1 matching 10 bases. From germline, CDR1 is ENHRY and CDR2 SYGVKD. V lost 5 bases, J lost 0 bases, and 12 bases stayed unmatched. There are 18 residues in the CDR3. CDR3 DNA sequence: TGTGCCATCAGTTCAGGGACAGGGGTTGCTCTCTCTAACTATGGCTACACCTTC. Translated: CAISSGTGVALSNYGYTF.

This chain connects TRBV5-6 to TRBJ2-7; the D is unclear. CDR1 is SGHDT, CDR2 YYEEEE, per germline. This CDR3 has 12 amino acids. V was trimmed by 0 bases and J by 7 bases, leaving 8 bases between them. CDR3 amino acids: CASSLDTEEQYF. CDR3 sequence (DNA): TGTGCCAGCAGCTTGGACACGGAGGAGCAGTACTTC.

The chain joins TRBV19 to TRBJ2-3, with 9 bases matching TRBD2. The ends lost 7 bases at V and 1 base at J; junction bases unmatched: 12. This CDR3 is 17 amino acids long. CDR1 is LNHDA and CDR2 is SQIVND in the germline V gene (reference sequence). DNA for the CDR3: TGTGCCAGTACCAAACCCTCAATAGCGGGAGGCACAGATACGCAGTATTTT. The encoded protein is CASTKPSIAGGTDTQYF.

V and J are TRBV13 and TRBJ2-7; 11 bases map to TRBD2. Germline CDR1 and CDR2: PRHDT and FYEKMQ (reference sequence). The V gene end was trimmed by 5 bases and the J gene end by 0 bases; junction bases not matched to a gene: 6. This CDR3 has 16 amino acids. CDR3 loop: CASSPPTSGSSYEQYF. The CDR3 DNA reads as TGTGCCAGCAGCCCACCCACTAGCGGGAGCTCCTACGAGCAGTACTTC.

This clone was found once. V usage is TRBV7-8 and J usage is TRBJ1-1, with 8 positions matching TRBD1. The V gene end was trimmed by 8 bases and the J gene end by 0 bases; junction bases not matched to a gene: 5. Germline assignment: CDR1 SGHVS and CDR2 FQNEAQ. CDR3 size: 14 residues. The CDR3 coding sequence is TGTGCCAGCCGACAGGGGCGATTGAACACTGAAGCTTTCTTT. Translation gives CASRQGRLNTEAFF.

The rearrangement uses TRBV7-2 and TRBJ1-5, with D hard to call. CDR1 and CDR2 from the germline V gene are SGHTA and FQGNSA. The CDR3 totals 15 residues. Trimming left V 1 base short and J 3 bases short, with 10 bases between. This chain's CDR3 is CASSLVAGINQPQHF. The CDR3 DNA is TGTGCCAGCAGCTTAGTGGCAGGAATCAATCAGCCCCAGCATTTT. The variable domain in full, completed from reference TRBV7-2 and TRBJ1-5, reads GAGVSQSPSNKVTEKGKDVELRCDPISGHTALYWYRQSLGQGLEFLIYFQGNSAPDKSGLPSDRFSAERTGGSVSTLTIQRTQQEDSAVYLCASSLVAGINQPQHFGDGTRLSIL.

The V call is TRBV7-8, the J call TRBJ1-4, with TRBD1 matching over 9 bases. The CDR3 is 19 amino acids. With 2 bases clipped from V and 8 bases from J, the junction kept 18 bases outside the gene matches. Germline CDR1 SGHVS, CDR2 FQNEAQ. CDR3 coding DNA: TGTGCCAGCAGCTTAAATGTCGGGGGACAGGGACCTCGAAGAGAAAAACTGTTTTTT. Translation: CASSLNVGGQGPRREKLFF.

The chain joins TRBV6-8 to TRBJ1-3, with D unresolved. The V gene lost 4 bases and the J gene lost 0 bases, with 16 bases spanning the gap. Per germline, CDR1 MNHGY and CDR2 SAAAGT. CDR3 length equals 17 residues. In nucleotides, the CDR3 is TGTGCCAGCAGTTCCCCGAACGAAAGCCGCTCTGGAAACACCATATATTTT. Its translation is CASSSPNESRSGNTIYF.

This chain links TRBV7-2 with TRBJ2-3; a possible D gene is TRBD1 (5 bases). The ends were cut back, 4 bases at V and 0 bases at J, with 11 bases in the middle. This CDR3 has 15 residues. CDR1 and CDR2 from the germline V gene are SGHTA and FQGNSA. This chain's CDR3 is CASSWRQSSTDTQYF. CDR3 nucleotides: TGTGCCAGCAGCTGGCGACAGTCTAGCACAGATACGCAGTATTTT.

This chain links TRBV6-5 with TRBJ1-2; 9 bases are shared with TRBD1. V lost 6 bases to trimming and J lost 3 bases; unmatched junction nucleotides: 5. Germline V lookup: CDR1 MNHEY, CDR2 SVGAGI. This CDR3 has 14 amino acids. CDR3 bases: TGTGCCAGCAGAGACAGGGGGACTGACTATGGCTACACCTTC. This codes for CASRDRGTDYGYTF.

This rearrangement joins TRBV7-9 to TRBJ2-7; D gene uncertain. Germline CDR1 and CDR2: SEHNR and FQNEAQ (reference sequence). Trimming took 2 bases from V and 0 from J, leaving 11 bases between them. The CDR3 loop spans 15 amino acids. The CDR3 DNA reads as TGTGCCAGCAGCTTATCGGTGTGGAGCTCCTACGAGCAGTACTTC. It is translated as CASSLSVWSSYEQYF.

V gene TRBV7-2 combines with J gene TRBJ2-3, with 8 bases lining up with TRBD2. The germline V gene encodes CDR1 SGHTA and CDR2 FQGNSA. The ends lost 3 bases at V and 2 bases at J; junction bases unmatched: 1. The CDR3 extends over 14 amino acids. CDR3 nucleotides: TGTGCCAGCAGCTTTAGCGGGGTCACAGATACGCAGTATTTT. Translation: CASSFSGVTDTQYF. The full variable domain, its missing parts supplied by reference TRBV7-2 and TRBJ2-3, is GAGVSQSPSNKVTEKGKDVELRCDPISGHTALYWYRQSLGQGLEFLIYFQGNSAPDKSGLPSDRFSAERTGGSVSTLTIQRTQQEDSAVYLCASSFSGVTDTQYFGPGTRLTVL.

The gene calls are TRBV5-1 and TRBJ2-3; 7 bases are a match to TRBD2. Germline V gene lookup returns CDR1 SGHRS and CDR2 YFSETQ. The CDR3 contains 17 residues. V dropped 4 bases and J dropped 2; count of bases not matched to a gene: 13. The DNA for the CDR3 is TGCGCCAGCAGCCCTGCCTTCAGCGGGACGTCCACAGATACGCAGTATTTT. Its translation is CASSPAFSGTSTDTQYF.